Shown below are 20 T cell receptor beta chains from a single sample sequenced in a study of response to subunit inactivated influenza vaccine (dated by TCRdb to the late 2010s). What the time point label conveys for this sample: around 45 days after influenza vaccine administration. Receptor amplification or capture employed RT-PCR. The instrument given in TCRdb is Illumina HiSeq 2500. TCRdb passed the public sequencing reads through fastp at Q25 and MiXCR, retaining productive beta sequences. Under each unique CDR3 protein, matching rows form one entry showing the most common genes and DNA. The sample includes approximately 500,000 distinct CDR3 sequences, with 10% to 15% observed a single time. The ten top clones hold around 13% of the sample. The sample in question was PBMCs from blood, obtained about 6 weeks after vaccination. Receptors originate from a man aged 50-59 years who received an inactivated influenza vaccine. Donor details come from another sample of the same person, matched by shared clones.

A few counts support this clonotype. The chain is built from TRBV4-1 and TRBJ2-1, with D uncertain. V lost 4 bases and J lost 0, with 7 bases in between. CDR1 and CDR2 (germline): MGHRA, YSYEKL. This CDR3 spans 14 amino acids. The CDR3 spells CASSLSYSYNEQFF. CDR3 DNA sequence: TGCGCCAGCAGCCTATCTTACTCCTACAATGAGCAGTTCTTC.

This clonotype has more than one count but fewer than ten. The V call is TRBV5-6, the J call TRBJ1-2; the D is unclear. The V end was cut by 2 bases, the J end by 6 bases, with 17 bases between. CDR1 is SGHDT, CDR2 YYEEEE, per germline. The CDR3 is 15 amino acids. The CDR3 here is CASSFDAAGRDGYTF. The CDR3, as DNA: TGTGCCAGCAGCTTTGATGCAGCCGGAAGGGATGGCTACACCTTC.

V and J are TRBV29-1 and TRBJ1-1; D is possibly TRBD1 (5 bases). Germline V gene lookup returns CDR1 SQVTM and CDR2 ANQGSEA. The V gene lost 6 bases and the J gene lost 0 bases, with 14 bases spanning the gap. The CDR3 has 14 residues. CDR3 residues: CSVAMGGVNTEAFF. The CDR3 region has the DNA TGCAGCGTCGCCATGGGGGGTGTGAACACTGAAGCTTTCTTT.

Concerning this clonotype itself: One end of the junction is discordant with germline, which a read error may explain. This chain uses TRBV7-7 with TRBJ1-4; 8 bases fit TRBD1. This CDR3 has 15 amino acids. CDR1 SSHAT and CDR2 FNYEAQ come from the germline V gene (reference sequence). CDR3: CASSLGTGAHEKLFF. The CDR3 nucleotides are TGTGCTAGCAGCTTAGGGACAGGCGCCCATGAAAAACTGTTTTTT.

This clonotype was seen many times. The chain carries TRBV20-1 and TRBJ2-3; D possibly matches TRBD1 or TRBD2 (5 bases each). V was clipped by 0 bases and J by 8 bases, with 12 bases between them. Germline lookup yields CDR1 DFQATT and CDR2 SNEGSKA (reference sequence). The CDR3 runs 13 residues. CDR3 sequence (DNA): TGCAGTGCTAGAGAGAGGGGATCCCCTACGCAGTATTTT. Translated: CSARERGSPTQYF.

This clonotype showed up just a few times. This rearrangement joins TRBV20-1 to TRBJ2-1, with TRBD2 as a possible D gene (6 bases). The germline V gene has CDR1 DFQATT and CDR2 SNEGSKA (reference sequence). This CDR3 contains 16 residues. Trimming shortened V by 0 bases and J by 7 bases, and 19 bases separated the two germline ends. The CDR3 DNA reads TGCAGTGCTAGAGAGCCGGGGGTCCACCGTAGGAATGAGCAGTTCTTC. Translating gives CSAREPGVHRRNEQFF.

This clonotype was detected many times. The J gene is TRBJ2-2, the V gene TRBV29-1; 7 bases are a match to TRBD1. Germline loops: CDR1 SQVTM, CDR2 ANQGSEA. V lost 7 bases, J lost 1 base, and 6 bases stayed unmatched. There are 14 residues in the CDR3. In DNA, the CDR3 is TGCAGCGCAATGACAGGGATGAACACCGGGGAGCTGTTTTTT. It yields the protein CSAMTGMNTGELFF.

This clonotype was seen more than once but under ten times. The chain joins TRBV7-9 to TRBJ2-1; the D gene is possibly TRBD2 (6 bases). The germline V gene has CDR1 SEHNR and CDR2 FQNEAQ (reference sequence). V was clipped by 5 bases and J by 2 bases, with 19 bases between them. The CDR3 extends over 17 amino acids. In DNA, the CDR3 is TGTGCCAGCAGCGACAATTCGGGCGGGGCCCCCTACAATGAGCAGTTCTTC. It yields the protein CASSDNSGGAPYNEQFF.

V is TRBV5-1 and J is TRBJ2-5, with a possible D match to TRBD1 (6 bases). The CDR3 contains 14 residues. The germline V gene has CDR1 SGHRS and CDR2 YFSETQ. V lost 2 bases and J 0 bases, leaving 8 bases between the germline ends. CDR3 in amino acids: CASSLQGYQETQYF. The CDR3 DNA reads as TGCGCCAGCAGCTTACAGGGTTACCAAGAGACCCAGTACTTC.

This clonotype came up a few times. The chain has TRBV5-1 and TRBJ2-1, with D uncertain. Germline CDR1 is SGHRS and CDR2 is YFSETQ. V gave up 4 bases and J gave up 8 bases, with 16 bases separating them. The CDR3 is 14 residues long. This CDR3 is CASSLGIVGDEQFF. CDR3 in DNA: TGCGCCAGCAGCCTTGGGATAGTAGGCGATGAGCAGTTCTTC. Complete variable domain (other parts from reference TRBV5-1 and TRBJ2-1): KAGVTQTPRYLIKTRGQQVTLSCSPISGHRSVSWYQQTPGQGLQFLFEYFSETQRNKGNFPGRFSGRQFSNSRSEMNVSTLELGDSALYLCASSLGIVGDEQFFGPGTRLTVL.

This clonotype was recorded many times. The rearrangement joins TRBV12-3 or TRBV12-4 to TRBJ2-5, with D unresolved. This CDR3 contains 14 residues. V lost 2 bases and J lost 6, with 13 bases in between. CDR3 sequence: CASSLRGVEKTQYF. CDR3 nucleotide sequence: TGTGCCAGCAGTTTAAGAGGAGTTGAAAAGACCCAGTACTTC.

This clonotype was observed at least ten times. The rearrangement joins TRBV20-1 to TRBJ2-7, with TRBD1 identical over 7 bases. V was clipped by 5 bases and J by 0 bases; unmatched bases: 7. This CDR3 has 14 amino acids. Germline V gene lookup returns CDR1 DFQATT and CDR2 SNEGSKA (reference sequence). This CDR3 reads CSAPTGRSSYEQYF. The CDR3 DNA follows: TGCAGTGCTCCGACAGGGCGAAGCTCCTACGAGCAGTACTTC.

This clonotype appeared a few times. The chain joins TRBV12-3 or TRBV12-4 to TRBJ2-7; 9 bases align to TRBD2. The V and J ends lost 5 bases and 3 bases, in that order; junction bases with no gene match: 17. This CDR3 spans 18 amino acids. CDR3 bases: TGTGCCAGCAGTCCGGGGTTTAGCGGGAGCCCACAATTCTACGAGCAGTACTTC. Protein: CASSPGFSGSPQFYEQYF.

In nucleotides, the CDR3 is TGTGCCAGCTCACCACCGGGACACCGACAAGAGACCCAGTACTTC. The encoded protein is CASSPPGHRQETQYF. The gene calls are TRBV18 and TRBJ2-5, with TRBD1 as a possible D gene (6 bases). Germline-derived CDR1 and CDR2 are KGHSH and LQKENI. Trimming left V 0 bases short and J 2 bases short, with 10 bases between. This CDR3 is built from 15 residues.

The V and J genes are TRBV24-1 and TRBJ2-3; D remains ambiguous. Germline CDR1 is KGHDR and CDR2 is SFDVKD. The CDR3 runs 17 residues. V gave up 2 bases and J gave up 4 bases, with 18 bases separating them. CDR3: CATSDYGEAGDADTQYF. CDR3 nucleotides: TGTGCCACCAGTGATTACGGCGAGGCAGGAGATGCAGATACGCAGTATTTT.

The rearrangement uses TRBV20-1 and TRBJ2-5; TRBD2 agrees at 9 bases. CDR1 and CDR2 (germline): DFQATT, SNEGSKA (reference sequence). The CDR3 runs 15 residues. J was trimmed by 1 base and V by 6 bases; bases with no gene match: 9. The CDR3 DNA reads TGCAGTGCAACGCCAGCGGGGGGTGTCCAAGAGACCCAGTACTTC. Its protein product is CSATPAGGVQETQYF.

This clonotype was detected a few times. The chain has TRBV11-2 and TRBJ2-5; D gene ambiguous. This CDR3 region has 13 residues. Germline V lookup: CDR1 SGHAT, CDR2 FQNNGV. V lost 5 bases and J lost 3, with 10 bases in between. CDR3 coding DNA: TGTGCCAGCAGCCCTTCGGCAAAAGAGACCCAGTACTTC. Translated: CASSPSAKETQYF.

For this clonotype: A much bigger clone sits one base away, suggesting this may be a read error. V is TRBV20-1 and J is TRBJ2-6; D is uncertain. The CDR3 runs to 11 residues. CDR1 and CDR2 from the germline V gene are DFQATT and SNEGSKA (reference sequence). V was pared by 3 bases and J by 4 bases, with 1 base between. The CDR3 here is CSARGANVLTF. The DNA of the CDR3 is TGCAGTGCTAGGGGGGCCAACGTCCTGACTTTC.

The V call is TRBV4-2, the J call TRBJ2-7; TRBD2 agrees at 7 bases. The CDR3 consists of 15 residues. V lost 0 bases, J lost 6 bases, and 8 bases stayed unmatched. Per germline, CDR1 LGHNA and CDR2 YNFKEQ. CDR3 nucleotides: TGTGCCAGCAGCCAAGAAGGGAGGGGTCCGTTCGAGCAGTACTTC. Encoded protein: CASSQEGRGPFEQYF.

This clonotype showed up just once. J is TRBJ2-3 and V is TRBV20-1; TRBD2 aligns across 10 bases. The CDR3 sequence is 18 residues long. Germline assignment: CDR1 DFQATT and CDR2 SNEGSKA (reference sequence). Trimming took 1 base from V and 0 from J; bases not matched to a gene: 10. This CDR3 reads CSARALAGGSGSTDTQYF. DNA for the CDR3: TGCAGTGCTAGAGCCTTAGCGGGAGGATCGGGCAGCACAGATACGCAGTATTTT.